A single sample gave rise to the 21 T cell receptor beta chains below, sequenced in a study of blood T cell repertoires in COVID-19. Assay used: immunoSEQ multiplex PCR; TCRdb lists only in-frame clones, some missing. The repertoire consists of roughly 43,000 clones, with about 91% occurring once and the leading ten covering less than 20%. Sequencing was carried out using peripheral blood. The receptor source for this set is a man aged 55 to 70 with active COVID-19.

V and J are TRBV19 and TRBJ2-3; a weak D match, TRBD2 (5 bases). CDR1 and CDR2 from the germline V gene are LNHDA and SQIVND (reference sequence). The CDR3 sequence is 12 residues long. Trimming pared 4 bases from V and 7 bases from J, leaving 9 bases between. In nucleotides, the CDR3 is TGTGCCAGTAGTACTCCGGGGAATACGCAGTATTTT. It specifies CASSTPGNTQYF.

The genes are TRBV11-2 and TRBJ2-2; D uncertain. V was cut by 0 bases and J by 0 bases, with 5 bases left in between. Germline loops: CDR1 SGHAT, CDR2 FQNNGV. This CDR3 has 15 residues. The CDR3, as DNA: TGTGCCAGCAGCTTAGAATTCGCGAACACCGGGGAGCTGTTTTTT. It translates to CASSLEFANTGELFF.

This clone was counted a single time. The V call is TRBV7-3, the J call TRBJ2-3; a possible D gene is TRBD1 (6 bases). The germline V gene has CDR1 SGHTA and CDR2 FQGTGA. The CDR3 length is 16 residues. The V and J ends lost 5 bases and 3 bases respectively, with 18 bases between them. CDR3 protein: CASSLEGQGSTDTQYF. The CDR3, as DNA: TGTGCCAGCAGCCTCGAAGGGCAGGGGAGTACAGATACGCAGTATTTT.

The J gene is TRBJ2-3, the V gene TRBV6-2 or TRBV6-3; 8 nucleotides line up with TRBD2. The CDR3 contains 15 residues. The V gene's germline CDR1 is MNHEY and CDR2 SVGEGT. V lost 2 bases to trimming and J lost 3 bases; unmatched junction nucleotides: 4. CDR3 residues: CASSYRGGLTDTQYF. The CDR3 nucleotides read TGTGCCAGCAGTTACCGGGGGGGCCTTACAGATACGCAGTATTTT.

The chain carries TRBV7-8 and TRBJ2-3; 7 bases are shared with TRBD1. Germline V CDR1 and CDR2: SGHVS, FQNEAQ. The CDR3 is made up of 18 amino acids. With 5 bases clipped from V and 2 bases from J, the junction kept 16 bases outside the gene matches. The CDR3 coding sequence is TGTGCCAGCAGCACCGGACTCGACAGGGTGGTCGACACAGATACGCAGTATTTT. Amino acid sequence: CASSTGLDRVVDTDTQYF.

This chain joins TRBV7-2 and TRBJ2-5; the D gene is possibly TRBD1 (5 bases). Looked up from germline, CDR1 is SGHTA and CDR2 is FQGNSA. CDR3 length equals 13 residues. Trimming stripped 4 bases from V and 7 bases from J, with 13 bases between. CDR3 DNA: TGTGCCAGCAGCTCTGGGGCCCCCGCGACCCAGTACTTC. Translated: CASSSGAPATQYF.

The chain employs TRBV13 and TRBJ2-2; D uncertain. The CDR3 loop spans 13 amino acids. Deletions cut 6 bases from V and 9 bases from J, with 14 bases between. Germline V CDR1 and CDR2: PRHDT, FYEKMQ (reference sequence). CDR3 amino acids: CASRQLRRRELFF. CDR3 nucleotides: TGTGCCAGCAGACAACTCAGGCGTCGGGAGCTGTTTTTT.

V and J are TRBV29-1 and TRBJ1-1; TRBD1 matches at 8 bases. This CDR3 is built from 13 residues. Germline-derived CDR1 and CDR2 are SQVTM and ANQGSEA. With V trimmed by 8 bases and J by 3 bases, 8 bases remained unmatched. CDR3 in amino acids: CSTTGARYTEAFF. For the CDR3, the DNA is TGCAGCACGACAGGGGCCCGCTACACTGAAGCTTTCTTT.

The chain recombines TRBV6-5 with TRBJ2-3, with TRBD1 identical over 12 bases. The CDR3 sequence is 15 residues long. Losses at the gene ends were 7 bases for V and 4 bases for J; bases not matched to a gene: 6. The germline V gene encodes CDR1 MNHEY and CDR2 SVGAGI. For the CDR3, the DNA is TGTGCCAGCAAAACCGGGACAGGGGGCCCAGATACGCAGTATTTT. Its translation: CASKTGTGGPDTQYF.

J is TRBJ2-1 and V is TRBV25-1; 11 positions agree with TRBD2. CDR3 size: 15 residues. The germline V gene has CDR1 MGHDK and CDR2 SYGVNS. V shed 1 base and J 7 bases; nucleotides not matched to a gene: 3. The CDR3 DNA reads TGTGCCAGCAGTGAATTTAGCGGGAGGGGGAATGAGCAGTTCTTC. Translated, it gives CASSEFSGRGNEQFF.

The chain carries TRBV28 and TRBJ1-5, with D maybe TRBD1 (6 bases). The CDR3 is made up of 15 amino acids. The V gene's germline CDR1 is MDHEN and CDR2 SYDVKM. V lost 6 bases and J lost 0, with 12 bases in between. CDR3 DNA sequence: TGTGCCAGCAGATCCGGACAGCGTAGCAATCAGCCCCAGCATTTT. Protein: CASRSGQRSNQPQHF. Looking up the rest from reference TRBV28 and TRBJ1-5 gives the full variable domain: DVKVTQSSRYLVKRTGEKVFLECVQDMDHENMFWYRQDPGLGLRLIYFSYDVKMKEKGDIPEGYSVSREKKERFSLILESASTNQTSMYLCASRSGQRSNQPQHFGDGTRLSIL.

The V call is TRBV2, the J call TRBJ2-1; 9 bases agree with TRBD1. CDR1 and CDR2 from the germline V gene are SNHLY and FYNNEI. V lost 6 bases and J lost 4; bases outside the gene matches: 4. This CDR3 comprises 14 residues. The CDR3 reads CASSDRGIYNEQFF. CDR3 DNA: TGTGCCAGCAGCGACAGGGGGATATACAATGAGCAGTTCTTC.

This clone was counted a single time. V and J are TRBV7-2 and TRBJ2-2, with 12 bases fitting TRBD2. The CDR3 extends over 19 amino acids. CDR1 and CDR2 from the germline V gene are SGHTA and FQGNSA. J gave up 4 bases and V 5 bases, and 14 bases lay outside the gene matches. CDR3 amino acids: CASSAPTSGGLYGTGELFF. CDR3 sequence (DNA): TGTGCCAGCAGCGCCCCTACTAGCGGGGGGCTGTATGGCACCGGGGAGCTGTTTTTT.

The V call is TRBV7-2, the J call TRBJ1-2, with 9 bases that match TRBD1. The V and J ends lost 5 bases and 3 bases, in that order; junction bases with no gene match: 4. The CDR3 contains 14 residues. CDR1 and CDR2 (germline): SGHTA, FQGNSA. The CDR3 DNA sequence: TGTGCCAGCAGCATCGGACAGGGGTACTATGGCTACACCTTC. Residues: CASSIGQGYYGYTF. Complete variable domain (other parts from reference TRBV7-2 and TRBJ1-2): GAGVSQSPSNKVTEKGKDVELRCDPISGHTALYWYRQSLGQGLEFLIYFQGNSAPDKSGLPSDRFSAERTGGSVSTLTIQRTQQEDSAVYLCASSIGQGYYGYTFGSGTRLTVV.

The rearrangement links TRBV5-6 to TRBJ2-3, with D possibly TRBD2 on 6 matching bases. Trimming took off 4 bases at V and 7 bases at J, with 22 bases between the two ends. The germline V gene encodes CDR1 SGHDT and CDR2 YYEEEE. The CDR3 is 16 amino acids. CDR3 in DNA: TGTGCCAGCAGCACCTCGGGGCCCTCTGCGGGATATACGCAGTATTTT. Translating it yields CASSTSGPSAGYTQYF.

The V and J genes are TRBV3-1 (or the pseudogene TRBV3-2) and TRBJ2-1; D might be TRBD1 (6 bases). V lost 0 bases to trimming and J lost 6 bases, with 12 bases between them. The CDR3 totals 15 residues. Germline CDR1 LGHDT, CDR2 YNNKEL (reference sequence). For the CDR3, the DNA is TGTGCCAGCAGCCAAGATAGACAGGTGTTCAATGAGCAGTTCTTC. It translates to CASSQDRQVFNEQFF.

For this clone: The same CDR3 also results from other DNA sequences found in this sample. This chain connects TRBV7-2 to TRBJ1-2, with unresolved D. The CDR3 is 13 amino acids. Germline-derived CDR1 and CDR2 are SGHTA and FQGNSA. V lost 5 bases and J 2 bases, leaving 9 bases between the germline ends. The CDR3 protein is CASSPDKNYGYTF. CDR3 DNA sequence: TGTGCCAGCAGCCCAGACAAGAACTATGGCTACACCTTC.

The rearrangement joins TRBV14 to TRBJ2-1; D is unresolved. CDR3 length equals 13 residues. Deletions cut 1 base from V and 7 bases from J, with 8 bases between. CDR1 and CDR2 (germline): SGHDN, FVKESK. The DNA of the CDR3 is TGTGCCAGCAGCCAAGGTTGGGCTAATGAGCAGTTCTTC. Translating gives CASSQGWANEQFF. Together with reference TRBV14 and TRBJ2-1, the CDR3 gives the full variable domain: EAGVTQFPSHSVIEKGQTVTLRCDPISGHDNLYWYRRVMGKEIKFLLHFVKESKQDESGMPNNRFLAERTGGTYSTLKVQPAELEDSGVYFCASSQGWANEQFFGPGTRLTVL.

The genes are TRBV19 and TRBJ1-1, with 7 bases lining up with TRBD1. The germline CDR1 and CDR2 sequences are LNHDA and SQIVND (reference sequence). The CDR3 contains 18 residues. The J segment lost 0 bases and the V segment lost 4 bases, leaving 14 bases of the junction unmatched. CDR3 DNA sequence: TGTGCCAGTAGTACCCGACAGGGTTCCCGGCTAATGAACACTGAAGCTTTCTTT. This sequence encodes CASSTRQGSRLMNTEAFF.

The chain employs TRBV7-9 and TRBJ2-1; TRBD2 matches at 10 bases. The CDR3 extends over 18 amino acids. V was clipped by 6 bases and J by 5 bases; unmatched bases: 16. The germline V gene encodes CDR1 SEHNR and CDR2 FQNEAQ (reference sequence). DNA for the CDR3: TGTGCCAGCAGTCTTCCCCTTCCGACTAGCGGGCTCAACAATGAGCAGTTCTTC. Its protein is CASSLPLPTSGLNNEQFF.

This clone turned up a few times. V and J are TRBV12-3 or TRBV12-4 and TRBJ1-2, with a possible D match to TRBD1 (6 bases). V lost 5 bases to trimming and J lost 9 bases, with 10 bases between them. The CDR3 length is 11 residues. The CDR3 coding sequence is TGTGCCAGCAGTCCTAGGGACAGCTACACCTTC. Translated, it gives CASSPRDSYTF.